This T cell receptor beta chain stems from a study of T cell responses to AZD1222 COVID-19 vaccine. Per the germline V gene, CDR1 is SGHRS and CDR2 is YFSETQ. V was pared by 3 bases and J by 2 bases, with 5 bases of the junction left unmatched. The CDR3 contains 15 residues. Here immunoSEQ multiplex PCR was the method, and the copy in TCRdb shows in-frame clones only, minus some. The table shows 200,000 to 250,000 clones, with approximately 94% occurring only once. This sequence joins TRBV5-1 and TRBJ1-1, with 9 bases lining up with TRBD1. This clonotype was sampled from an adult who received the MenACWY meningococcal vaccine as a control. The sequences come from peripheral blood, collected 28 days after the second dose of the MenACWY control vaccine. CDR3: CASSSGQGANTEAFF. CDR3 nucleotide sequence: TGCGCCAGCAGCTCGGGACAGGGAGCTAACACTGAAGCTTTCTTT.